These T cell receptor beta chains were read from a single sample in a study of shared clonotypes between healthy human individuals. Profiling relied on immunoSEQ multiplex PCR, and the TCRdb table lists in-frame clones only, not all of them. The data hold some 2.3 million clones, with 85% to 95% observed a single time. Sequenced: naive CD4+ T cells from PBMCs. Receptors were obtained from a man aged 18-30 years in good health. Some clones in this sample may be carry-over from other donors' samples. Both conserved end residues are part of each CDR3. The D gene is left open where the match is weak. Part of the rows lack a size; the others show once, few, many or a class for expanded clones.

clone_size,v_call,d_call,j_call,cdr3_aa,cdr3_nt
NA,TRBV20-1,NA,TRBJ2-1,CSAEGWNEQFF,TGCAGTGCTGAAGGGTGGAATGAGCAGTTCTTC
once,TRBV7-3,NA,TRBJ2-3,CASSPQGSTDTQYF,TGTGCCAGCAGCCCCCAGGGCAGCACAGATACGCAGTATTTT
NA,TRBV11-2,TRBD1,TRBJ2-3,CASGQGGTDTQYF,TGTGCCAGCGGACAGGGGGGCACAGATACGCAGTATTTT
NA,TRBV28,TRBD1,TRBJ2-4,CASRWTGVKNIQYF,TGTGCCAGCAGATGGACAGGGGTGAAAAACATTCAGTACTTC
NA,TRBV10-3,NA,TRBJ2-3,CAISGSRVADTQYF,TGTGCCATCAGTGGCAGCAGGGTGGCAGATACGCAGTATTTT
NA,TRBV6-1,NA,TRBJ2-3,CASRGPSTDTQYF,TGTGCCAGCAGGGGGCCTAGCACAGATACGCAGTATTTT
NA,TRBV6-4,NA,TRBJ2-5,CASSEGGAVWTQYF,TGTGCCAGCAGTGAGGGCGGTGCCGTGTGGACCCAGTACTTC
NA,TRBV15,NA,TRBJ2-3,CATSRDVADTQYF,TGTGCCACCAGCAGAGATGTAGCGGATACGCAGTATTTT
NA,TRBV28,NA,TRBJ1-4,CASSLRGATPNEKLFF,TGTGCCAGCAGTTTAAGAGGGGCTACACCTAATGAAAAACTGTTTTTT
NA,TRBV5-1,NA,TRBJ1-1,CASSPVGGLTEAFF,TGCGCCAGCAGCCCGGTAGGGGGGCTTACTGAAGCTTTCTTT
NA,TRBV5-8,NA,TRBJ1-5,CASSLMGGRDQPQHF,TGTGCCAGCAGCTTGATGGGTGGGAGGGATCAGCCCCAGCATTTT
NA,TRBV7-3,NA,TRBJ1-1,CASGVGGNTEAFF,TGTGCCAGCGGGGTCGGGGGGAACACTGAAGCTTTCTTT
once,TRBV27,TRBD1,TRBJ2-7,CASSLSGQDTRQYF,TGTGCCAGCAGTTTATCCGGACAGGACACTCGGCAGTACTTC
NA,TRBV9,TRBD1,TRBJ2-5,CASSVDTGVRAQYF,TGTGCCAGCAGCGTAGACACAGGGGTTAGGGCCCAGTACTTC
NA,TRBV2,NA,TRBJ1-6,CASRQETNSPLHF,TGTGCCAGCAGACAGGAAACGAATTCACCCCTCCACTTT
NA,TRBV6-5,NA,TRBJ2-5,CASSPRVLETQYF,TGTGCCAGCAGTCCCCGGGTTCTAGAGACCCAGTACTTC
once,TRBV4-3,NA,TRBJ2-7,CASSQVGSPAYEQYF,TGCGCCAGCAGCCAAGTGGGATCGCCGGCTTACGAGCAGTACTTC